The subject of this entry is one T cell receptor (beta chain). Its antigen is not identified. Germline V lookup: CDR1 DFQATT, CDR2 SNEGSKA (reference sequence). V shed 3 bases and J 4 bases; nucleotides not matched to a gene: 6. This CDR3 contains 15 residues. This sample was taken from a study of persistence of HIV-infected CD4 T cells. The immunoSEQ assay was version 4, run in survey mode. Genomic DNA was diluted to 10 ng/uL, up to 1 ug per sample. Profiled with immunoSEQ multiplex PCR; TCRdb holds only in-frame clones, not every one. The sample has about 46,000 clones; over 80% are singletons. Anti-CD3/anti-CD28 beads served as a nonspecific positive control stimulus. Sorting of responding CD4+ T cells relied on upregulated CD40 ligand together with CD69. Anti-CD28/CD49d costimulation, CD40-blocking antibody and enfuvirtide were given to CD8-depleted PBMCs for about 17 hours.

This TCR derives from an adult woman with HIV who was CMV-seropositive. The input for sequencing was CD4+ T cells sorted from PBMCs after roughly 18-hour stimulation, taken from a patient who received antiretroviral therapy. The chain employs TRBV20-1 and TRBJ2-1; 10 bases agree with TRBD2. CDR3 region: CSASEVAGGYNEQFF. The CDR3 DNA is TGCAGTGCTAGTGAGGTAGCGGGAGGATACAATGAGCAGTTCTTC.